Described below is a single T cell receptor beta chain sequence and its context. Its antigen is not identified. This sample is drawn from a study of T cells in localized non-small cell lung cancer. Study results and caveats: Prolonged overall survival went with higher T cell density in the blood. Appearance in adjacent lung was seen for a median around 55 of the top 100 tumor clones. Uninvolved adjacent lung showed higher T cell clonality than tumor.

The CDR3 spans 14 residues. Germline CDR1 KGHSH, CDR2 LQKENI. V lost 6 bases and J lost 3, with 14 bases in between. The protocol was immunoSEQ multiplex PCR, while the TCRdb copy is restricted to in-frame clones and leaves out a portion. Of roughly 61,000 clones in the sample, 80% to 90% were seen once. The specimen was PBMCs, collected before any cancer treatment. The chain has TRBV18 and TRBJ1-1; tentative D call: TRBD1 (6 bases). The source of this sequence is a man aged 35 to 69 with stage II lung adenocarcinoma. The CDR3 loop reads CASSKGGGYTEAFF. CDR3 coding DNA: TGTGCCAGCTCTAAGGGAGGGGGATACACTGAAGCTTTCTTT. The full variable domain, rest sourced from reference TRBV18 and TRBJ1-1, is NAGVMQNPRHLVRRRGQEARLRCSPMKGHSHVYWYRQLPEEGLKFMVYLQKENIIDESGMPKERFSAEFPKEGPSILRIQQVVRGDSAAYFCASSKGGGYTEAFFGQGTRLTVV.